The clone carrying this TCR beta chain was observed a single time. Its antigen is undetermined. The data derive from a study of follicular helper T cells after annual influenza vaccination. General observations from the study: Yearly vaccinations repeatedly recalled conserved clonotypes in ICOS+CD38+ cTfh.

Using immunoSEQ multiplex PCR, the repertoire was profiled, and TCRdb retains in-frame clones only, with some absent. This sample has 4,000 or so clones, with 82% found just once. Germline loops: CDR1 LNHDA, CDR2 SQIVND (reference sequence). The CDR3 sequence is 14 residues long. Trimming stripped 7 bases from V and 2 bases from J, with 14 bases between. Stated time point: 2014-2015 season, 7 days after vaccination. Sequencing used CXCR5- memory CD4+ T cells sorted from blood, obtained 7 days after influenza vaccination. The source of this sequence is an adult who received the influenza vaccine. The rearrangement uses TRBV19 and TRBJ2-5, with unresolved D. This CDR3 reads CASIGDRLQETQYF. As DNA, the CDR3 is TGTGCCAGTATCGGCGACCGGCTGCAAGAGACCCAGTACTTC.